The next 13 T cell receptor beta chains were all read from a single sample in a study of blood T cell repertoires in COVID-19. Data came from immunoSEQ multiplex PCR; TCRdb stores just in-frame clones and leaves some out. The table lists approximately 400,000 clones, roughly 80% of them singletons. The sequenced material came from PBMCs or T cells enriched from blood (not recorded which). The receptors originated from a woman between 45 and 65 years old who had recovered from COVID-19.

In regard to this clone: The junction and the germline gene differ at one end; a read error may be behind it. The chain employs TRBV4-3 and TRBJ2-7, with 8 bases lining up with TRBD1. Per the germline V gene, CDR1 is LGHNA and CDR2 is YSLEER. This CDR3 comprises 13 residues. The CDR3 nucleotides read TGCGCCAGCAGCCAAGAGTTGACAGGGGTGGTCGACTTC. Translated, it gives CASSQELTGVVDF.

This clone showed up just once. J is TRBJ1-4 and V is TRBV5-1; D gene ambiguous. The CDR3 spans 15 residues. V was shortened by 4 bases and J by 3 bases, with 13 bases between the two germline ends. In germline, CDR1 is SGHRS, CDR2 YFSETQ. The CDR3 is CASSLTPVANEKLFF. In DNA form, the CDR3 reads TGCGCCAGCAGCCTGACTCCAGTGGCTAATGAAAAACTGTTTTTT.

The chain is built from TRBV7-9 and TRBJ1-2; 8 bases map to TRBD1. CDR3 length equals 12 residues. V gave up 5 bases and J gave up 8 bases; unmatched junction bases: 4. Germline-derived CDR1 and CDR2 are SEHNR and FQNEAQ (reference sequence). The DNA of the CDR3 is TGTGCCAGCAGCGCTGACAGGGGAGGCTACACCTTC. Protein: CASSADRGGYTF. The full variable domain, its missing parts supplied by reference TRBV7-9 and TRBJ1-2, is DTGVSQNPRHKITKRGQNVTFRCDPISEHNRLYWYRQTLGQGPEFLTYFQNEAQLEKSRLLSDRFSAERPKGSFSTLEIQRTEQGDSAMYLCASSADRGGYTFGSGTRLTVV.

This chain links TRBV12-3 or TRBV12-4 with TRBJ1-5, with D unresolved. Trimming pared 6 bases from V and 6 bases from J, leaving 9 bases between. This CDR3 comprises 12 residues. This chain's CDR3 is CASSLGSQPQHF. CDR3 coding DNA: TGTGCCAGCAGCCTGGGCAGTCAGCCCCAGCATTTT.

On this clone itself: One end of the junction varies from germline; a read error may be responsible. Here the CDR3 reads CASSVGTGDYGYTF. CDR3 nucleotides: TGTGCCAGCAGCGTTGGGACAGGGGACTACGGCTACACCTTC. V gene TRBV9 combines with J gene TRBJ1-2; TRBD1 matches 10 bases. In germline, CDR1 is SGDLS, CDR2 YYNGEE. The CDR3 has 14 amino acids.

The V call is TRBV19, the J call TRBJ2-1; tentative D call: TRBD2 (6 bases). V lost 3 bases, J lost 3 bases, and 15 bases lay in between. CDR1 LNHDA and CDR2 SQIVND come from the germline V gene (reference sequence). The CDR3 extends over 16 amino acids. CDR3 in DNA: TGTGCCAGTAGTATGTCGTCTAGCGAACTCTACAATGAGCAGTTCTTC. Amino acid sequence: CASSMSSSELYNEQFF.

The chain uses TRBV10-3 and TRBJ1-2, with TRBD1 identical over 7 bases. From germline, CDR1 is ENHRY and CDR2 SYGVKD. The CDR3 has 17 amino acids. Trimming cost V 4 bases and J 0 bases; bases outside gene matches: 11. The CDR3 DNA is TGTGCCATCAGTGCCCAAGGGGCAGGGGGGACTAACTATGGCTACACCTTC. Its protein product is CAISAQGAGGTNYGYTF.

This sequence joins TRBV19 and TRBJ1-4; the match to TRBD1 covers 10 bases. Germline CDR1 LNHDA, CDR2 SQIVND (reference sequence). The CDR3 covers 14 residues. Trimming at V came to 10 bases and at J to 15 bases, leaving 17 bases not matched to a gene. DNA of the CDR3: TGTGCCACCCAAAAGGCGGGACAGGGGAAGGTCTTGTTTTTT. It is translated as CATQKAGQGKVLFF.

This clone has more than one count but fewer than ten. Other nucleotide sequences from this sample produce the same CDR3. The chain joins TRBV18 to TRBJ1-5; the D gene is possibly TRBD1 (6 bases). The CDR3 has 14 amino acids. V lost 2 bases, J lost 5 bases, and 10 bases lay in between. The germline gives CDR1 KGHSH, CDR2 LQKENI. In nucleotides, the CDR3 is TGTGCCAGCTCACCATCGGGGGGCGATCAGCCCCAGCATTTT. This sequence encodes CASSPSGGDQPQHF.

CDR3 sequence: CASSTNRVGYTF. In nucleotides, the CDR3 is TGTGCCAGCAGCACTAACAGGGTCGGCTACACCTTC. The chain uses TRBV16 and TRBJ1-2, with D perhaps TRBD1 (6 bases). The CDR3 has 12 residues. Germline V lookup: CDR1 KGHSY, CDR2 FQNENV. Trimming shortened V by 5 bases and J by 8 bases, and 12 bases separated the two germline ends.

The chain couples TRBV3-1 (or the pseudogene TRBV3-2) to TRBJ1-4, with 7 bases aligning to TRBD1. Germline values: CDR1 LGHDT, CDR2 YNNKEL (reference sequence). V shed 2 bases, J shed 14 bases, and the junction held 14 bases outside the gene matches. The CDR3 loop spans 15 amino acids. The CDR3 reads CASSQPGQINEELFF. CDR3 in DNA: TGTGCCAGCAGCCAACCGGGACAGATAAATGAAGAGCTGTTTTTT.

This chain uses TRBV19 with TRBJ2-3; 11 bases are a match to TRBD2. The CDR3 runs to 16 residues. V lost 1 base to trimming and J lost 5 bases; unmatched junction nucleotides: 5. Germline V gene data show CDR1 as LNHDA and CDR2 as SQIVND (reference sequence). CDR3 protein: CASSIATSGTGDTQYF. CDR3 coding DNA: TGTGCCAGTAGTATAGCGACTAGCGGGACTGGAGATACGCAGTATTTT. The variable domain in full, completed from reference TRBV19 and TRBJ2-3, reads DGGITQSPKYLFRKEGQNVTLSCEQNLNHDAMYWYRQDPGQGLRLIYYSQIVNDFQKGDIAEGYSVSREKKESFPLTVTSAQKNPTAFYLCASSIATSGTGDTQYFGPGTRLTVL.

For this clone: The same CDR3 can be traced to other DNA sequences in this sample. The chain employs TRBV5-4 and TRBJ1-4, with TRBD1 identical over 7 bases. The CDR3 runs to 15 residues. Germline V CDR1 and CDR2: SGHNT, YYREEE (reference sequence). V trimming: 4 bases; J trimming: 5 bases; junction bases outside the gene matches: 8. In DNA, the CDR3 is TGTGCCAGCAGCCTAGGGGGACAGATAAATGAAAAACTGTTTTTT. It yields the protein CASSLGGQINEKLFF. The entire variable domain, with the rest obtained from reference TRBV5-4 and TRBJ1-4, is as follows: ETGVTQSPTHLIKTRGQQVTLRCSSQSGHNTVSWYQQALGQGPQFIFQYYREEENGRGNFPPRFSGLQFPNYSSELNVNALELDDSALYLCASSLGGQINEKLFFGSGTQLSVL.